The T cell receptor beta chain under discussion was sequenced for a study of shared clonotypes between healthy human individuals. Turning to the study itself: Three plates each covered CD4 naive and memory; CD8 naive two, CD8 memory one.

The table came from immunoSEQ multiplex PCR; TCRdb's copy has only in-frame clones and leaves some out. This repertoire shows 2 million to 2.5 million clones, 90% to 95% found once; its top ten account for 0.13%. The TCR was taken from a man aged 18 to 29 in good health. Sequences were obtained from naive CD4+ T cells sorted from blood. Indicated subset: CD45RA+ positively selected.

The CDR3 DNA is TGCGCCAGCAGCATAGACAGGGCGAACACCGGGGAGCTGTTTTTT. It specifies CASSIDRANTGELFF. The V gene is TRBV5-1, the J gene TRBJ2-2, with 7 bases aligning to TRBD1. Germline values: CDR1 SGHRS, CDR2 YFSETQ. The trim removed 4 bases at V and 0 bases at J, leaving 3 bases unmatched. CDR3 length: 15 amino acids.